This T cell receptor (beta chain) was observed in a study of cytomegalovirus exposure and HLA in healthy donors. V lost 8 bases to trimming and J lost 5 bases, with 6 bases between them. Germline assignment: CDR1 MNHNS and CDR2 SASEGT. The CDR3 sequence is 10 residues long. A multiplex PCR was run with 60 Vbeta primers and 13 Jbeta primers. Repertoires were generated with immunoSEQ multiplex PCR, while TCRdb's copy carries only in-frame clones and drops some. The sample gives 70,000 to 90,000 clones, around 68% of which show up once; 14% to 15% is in the top ten. The sequencing input was PBMCs. The rearrangement links TRBV6-1 to TRBJ2-5; no reliable D call. The sequence derives from a woman aged 40 to 50 in good health and CMV-seropositive. CDR3 sequence: CASVRETQYF. CDR3 nucleotide sequence: TGTGCCAGCGTGCGGGAGACCCAGTACTTC.